These 27 T cell receptor beta chains share one sample of origin, sequenced in a study of graft-versus-host responses after intestinal transplantation. Some clones are missing from TCRdb's copy, which holds only in-frame ones; the method was immunoSEQ multiplex PCR. The data contain around 16,000 clones, 65% to 90% of them singletons. From the graft tissue, intraepithelial and lamina propria lymphocytes were released through processing. The source was ileum tissue, collected around 580 days after intestinal transplantation. These receptors were collected from a human patient who received an intestinal transplant, so some T cells may come from the graft donor.

The sample holds one count of this clone. This chain connects TRBV11-2 to TRBJ2-5; D might be TRBD2 (5 bases). The assigned J gene may be wrong: the sequence end matches TRBJ2-7 better. CDR3 length equals 13 residues. Per the germline V gene, CDR1 is SGHAT and CDR2 is FQNNGV. The CDR3 is CASSFGEAYEQYF. Here the CDR3 DNA reads TGTGCCAGCAGCTTCGGGGAAGCCTACGAGCAGTACTTC.

This chain joins TRBV7-9 and TRBJ1-1; D unresolved. CDR1 and CDR2 (germline): SEHNR, FQNEAQ (reference sequence). This CDR3 contains 13 residues. The ends were cut back, 5 bases at V and 0 bases at J, with 7 bases in the middle. The CDR3 DNA reads TGTGCCAGCAGCCCCACAGTGAACACTGAAGCTTTCTTT. Translating gives CASSPTVNTEAFF.

The genes are TRBV10-3 and TRBJ1-5, with D unresolved. Germline-derived CDR1 and CDR2 are ENHRY and SYGVKD. The V and J ends lost 11 bases and 0 bases respectively, with 14 bases between them. The CDR3 sequence is 14 residues long. The CDR3 DNA reads TGTGCCGCTGATACAGCAGATAGCAATCAGCCCCAGCATTTT. Translation gives CAADTADSNQPQHF.

The chain has TRBV5-1 and TRBJ2-1; maybe TRBD1 (5 bases). Deletions cut 0 bases from V and 4 bases from J, with 11 bases between. The CDR3 runs 15 residues. The germline gives CDR1 SGHRS, CDR2 YFSETQ. In nucleotides, the CDR3 is TGCGCCAGCAGCTTGGAAGGGGTGGGGTACAATGAGCAGTTCTTC. Protein sequence: CASSLEGVGYNEQFF.

The rearrangement uses TRBV5-1 and TRBJ2-6; 10 bases are shared with TRBD1. Germline CDR1 and CDR2: SGHRS and YFSETQ. The CDR3 loop spans 17 amino acids. V lost 5 bases to trimming and J lost 1 base; unmatched junction nucleotides: 6. This chain's CDR3 is CASSQGTGESGANVLTF. As DNA, the CDR3 is TGCGCCAGCAGTCAAGGGACAGGGGAGTCTGGGGCCAACGTCCTGACTTTC.

The V and J genes are TRBV7-6 and TRBJ2-1; 10 nucleotides match TRBD1. V trimming: 5 bases; J trimming: 7 bases; junction bases outside the gene matches: 8. Germline CDR1 reads SGHVS; CDR2 reads FNYEAQ. CDR3 length equals 15 residues. The DNA for the CDR3 is TGTGCCAGCAGCCCGTTGGGACAGGGGTTTAATGAGCAGTTCTTC. Translation: CASSPLGQGFNEQFF. Combining the CDR3 with reference TRBV7-6 and TRBJ2-1 gives the whole variable domain GAGVSQSPRYKVTKRGQDVALRCDPISGHVSLYWYRQALGQGPEFLTYFNYEAQQDKSGLPNDRFSAERPEGSISTLTIQRTEQRDSAMYRCASSPLGQGFNEQFFGPGTRLTVL.

The chain joins TRBV7-8 to TRBJ2-7; D is perhaps TRBD2 (6 bases). The germline CDR1 and CDR2 sequences are SGHVS and FQNEAQ. Trimming shortened V by 1 base and J by 4 bases, and 11 bases separated the two germline ends. The CDR3 consists of 14 residues. The CDR3 spells CASSLDRGYYEQYF. In nucleotides, the CDR3 is TGTGCCAGCAGCTTAGATCGGGGGTATTACGAGCAGTACTTC.

The V gene is TRBV10-3, the J gene TRBJ2-2; 9 bases are a match to TRBD2. The V segment lost 4 bases and the J segment 2 bases; nucleotides outside the gene matches: 5. This CDR3 region has 16 residues. CDR1 and CDR2 from the germline V gene are ENHRY and SYGVKD. The DNA of the CDR3 is TGTGCCATCAGTGGGGGACTAGCACTTAACACCGGGGAGCTGTTTTTT. It yields the protein CAISGGLALNTGELFF.

This chain links TRBV5-5 with TRBJ2-5; D is perhaps TRBD1 (6 bases). V was clipped by 4 bases and J by 3 bases, with 10 bases between them. The CDR3 is 13 amino acids. Germline CDR1 and CDR2: SGHKS and YYEKEE (reference sequence). The CDR3 DNA is TGTGCCAGCAGCCGACAGGAGAAAGAGACCCAGTACTTC. It translates to CASSRQEKETQYF. Full variable domain (outside the CDR3, taken from reference TRBV5-5 and TRBJ2-5): DAGVTQSPTHLIKTRGQQVTLRCSPISGHKSVSWYQQVLGQGPQFIFQYYEKEERGRGNFPDRFSARQFPNYSSELNVNALLLGDSALYLCASSRQEKETQYFGPGTRLLVL.

This clone was counted only a few times. The J gene is TRBJ2-5, the V gene TRBV6-5; no clear D. Germline values: CDR1 MNHEY, CDR2 SVGAGI. The CDR3 runs 14 residues. The V end was cut by 7 bases, the J end by 4 bases, with 16 bases between. The CDR3 nucleotides read TGTGCCAGCAAGGGTTTGGGGAAGACAGAGACCCAGTACTTC. It yields the protein CASKGLGKTETQYF.

The CDR3 DNA reads as TGCGCCAGCAATTCCTTTTTGAACACTGAAGCTTTCTTT. It specifies CASNSFLNTEAFF. The J gene is TRBJ1-1, the V gene TRBV10-2; D unresolved. Between the trimmed V and J ends, which lost 7 bases and 0 bases, there was a span of 9 bases. Germline values: CDR1 WSHSY, CDR2 SAAADI. The CDR3 has 13 residues.

This chain joins TRBV6-1 and TRBJ1-3; D uncertain. Germline V gene sequence: CDR1 MNHNS, CDR2 SASEGT. The CDR3 loop spans 12 amino acids. Deletions cut 4 bases from V and 5 bases from J, with 6 bases between. DNA for the CDR3: TGTGCCAGCAGTGTTGCCCGAAACACCATATATTTT. Translating it yields CASSVARNTIYF.

Note on this clone: Other DNA sequences from this sample encode an identical CDR3 as well. V is TRBV14 and J is TRBJ1-2, with D hard to call. Per the germline V gene, CDR1 is SGHDN and CDR2 is FVKESK. The CDR3 has 14 residues. Trimming pared 3 bases from V and 4 bases from J, leaving 12 bases between. The CDR3 DNA reads TGTGCCAGCAGCCAGTCGGCTTACTTCTATGGCTACACCTTC. Translating gives CASSQSAYFYGYTF. Together with reference TRBV14 and TRBJ1-2, the CDR3 gives the full variable domain: EAGVTQFPSHSVIEKGQTVTLRCDPISGHDNLYWYRRVMGKEIKFLLHFVKESKQDESGMPNNRFLAERTGGTYSTLKVQPAELEDSGVYFCASSQSAYFYGYTFGSGTRLTVV.

The chain carries TRBV18 and TRBJ2-6; 9 bases are a match to TRBD1. The germline gives CDR1 KGHSH, CDR2 LQKENI. This CDR3 is built from 18 residues. The V gene end was trimmed by 4 bases and the J gene end by 1 base; junction bases not matched to a gene: 8. The CDR3 region is CASSQLTGGASGANVLTF. CDR3 bases: TGTGCCAGCTCACAACTCACAGGGGGCGCTTCTGGGGCCAACGTCCTGACTTTC.

The chain has TRBV19 and TRBJ2-1, with 11 bases aligning to TRBD1. Looked up from germline, CDR1 is LNHDA and CDR2 is SQIVND (reference sequence). J was trimmed by 6 bases and V by 3 bases; bases with no gene match: 4. The length of the CDR3 is 15 residues. DNA for the CDR3: TGTGCCAGTAGTATGGGGACAGGGGGTCGCAATGAGCAGTTCTTC. Protein sequence: CASSMGTGGRNEQFF.

This clone occurred a few times. The chain has TRBV19 and TRBJ1-2; TRBD1 is a possible D gene (6 bases). With 5 bases removed from V and 4 bases from J, the gap between germline ends came to 8 bases. Germline CDR1 LNHDA, CDR2 SQIVND (reference sequence). This CDR3 has 12 residues. CDR3: CASSVGGYGYTF. The CDR3 DNA reads TGTGCCAGTAGTGTAGGGGGCTATGGCTACACCTTC.

J is TRBJ1-1 and V is TRBV5-1; TRBD1 matches 9 bases. This CDR3 has 14 residues. Germline loops: CDR1 SGHRS, CDR2 YFSETQ. V was clipped by 4 bases and J by 5 bases; unmatched bases: 6. The DNA for the CDR3 is TGCGCCAGCAGCCACACAGGGGGCGCGACTGAAGCTTTCTTT. Protein: CASSHTGGATEAFF. Variable domain in full (rest from reference TRBV5-1 and TRBJ1-1): KAGVTQTPRYLIKTRGQQVTLSCSPISGHRSVSWYQQTPGQGLQFLFEYFSETQRNKGNFPGRFSGRQFSNSRSEMNVSTLELGDSALYLCASSHTGGATEAFFGQGTRLTVV.

The chain uses TRBV28 and TRBJ2-7, with D unclear. This CDR3 region has 11 residues. Germline CDR1 is MDHEN and CDR2 is SYDVKM. V lost 5 bases and J 6 bases, leaving 8 bases between the germline ends. CDR3 residues: CASSLKSEQYF. The CDR3 bases are TGTGCCAGCAGTCTTAAATCCGAGCAGTACTTC.

This chain joins TRBV9 and TRBJ1-5, with 10 bases matching TRBD1. The CDR3 covers 15 residues. Per the germline V gene, CDR1 is SGDLS and CDR2 is YYNGEE. Trimming took 4 bases from V and 1 from J; bases not matched to a gene: 2. CDR3 nucleotides: TGTGCCAGCAGCCCGGACAGGGGGAGCAATCAGCCCCAGCATTTT. Protein product: CASSPDRGSNQPQHF.

This rearrangement joins TRBV4-1 to TRBJ1-4; 7 nucleotides agree with TRBD1. From germline, CDR1 is MGHRA and CDR2 YSYEKL. The CDR3 runs to 18 residues. V gave up 4 bases and J gave up 8 bases; unmatched junction bases: 19. Written as DNA, the CDR3 is TGCGCCAGCAGCCCCGCCGGGGCTGAGAGGCAGGGGGGCGAAAAACTGTTTTTT. Translated: CASSPAGAERQGGEKLFF.

The rearrangement joins TRBV9 to TRBJ1-1; 10 bases line up with TRBD1. V lost 2 bases, J lost 6 bases, and 7 bases stayed unmatched. Germline values: CDR1 SGDLS, CDR2 YYNGEE. There are 15 residues in the CDR3. The CDR3 spells CASSVTGGVGAEAFF. In DNA, the CDR3 is TGTGCCAGCAGCGTGACAGGGGGCGTCGGCGCTGAAGCTTTCTTT.

The chain joins TRBV6-5 to TRBJ2-1, with TRBD2 matching over 11 bases. V was clipped by 4 bases and J by 8 bases; unmatched bases: 1. The CDR3 runs 13 residues. Looked up from germline, CDR1 is MNHEY and CDR2 is SVGAGI. CDR3 sequence: CASSLAGGDEQFF. CDR3 coding DNA: TGTGCCAGCAGTTTAGCGGGGGGGGATGAGCAGTTCTTC.

This clone turned up a few times. V gene TRBV10-3 combines with J gene TRBJ1-2; perhaps TRBD1 as D (5 bases). Trimming stripped 0 bases from V and 4 bases from J, with 9 bases between. The germline V gene encodes CDR1 ENHRY and CDR2 SYGVKD. The length of the CDR3 is 14 residues. This CDR3 is CAISESTQVYGYTF. CDR3 coding DNA: TGTGCCATCAGTGAGTCGACACAGGTCTATGGCTACACCTTC.

This clone was detected only once. This sequence joins TRBV15 and TRBJ2-5, with D perhaps TRBD1 (6 bases). The ends were cut back, 6 bases at V and 0 bases at J, with 14 bases in the middle. CDR1 LNHNV and CDR2 YYDKDF come from the germline V gene (reference sequence). This CDR3 has 15 residues. CDR3 residues: CATSGRRDNQETQYF. As DNA, the CDR3 is TGTGCCACCAGTGGCCGACGGGACAACCAAGAGACCCAGTACTTC.

This clone has a handful of counts. In DNA, the CDR3 is TGTGCCAGCAGCCTCCAGGGAAGTGACCCCCTCCACTTT. This codes for CASSLQGSDPLHF. The chain is built from TRBV9 and TRBJ1-6; tentative D call: TRBD1 (5 bases). Germline V CDR1 and CDR2: SGDLS, YYNGEE. Trimming pared 4 bases from V and 13 bases from J, leaving 15 bases between. This CDR3 is built from 13 residues.

The rearrangement links TRBV11-3 to TRBJ2-3; D uncertain. Trimming left V 1 base short and J 2 bases short, with 7 bases between. Germline lookup yields CDR1 SGHNT and CDR2 YENEEA. The length of the CDR3 is 14 residues. The chain's CDR3 is CASSLAQYTDTQYF. CDR3 coding DNA: TGTGCCAGCAGCTTAGCACAGTACACAGATACGCAGTATTTT.

This chain's CDR3 is CASSADRGRNEQFF. CDR3 nucleotide sequence: TGTGCCAGCAGCGCCGACAGGGGGCGAAATGAGCAGTTCTTC. This chain uses TRBV9 with TRBJ2-1, with 10 positions matching TRBD1. V lost 3 bases, J lost 7 bases, and 4 bases stayed unmatched. This CDR3 contains 14 residues. Germline V lookup: CDR1 SGDLS, CDR2 YYNGEE.